These T cell receptor beta chains were read from a single sample in a study of blood T cells in healthy people across ages. TCRdb called the 5' RACE reads again in MiXCR, with one record for every CDR3 protein. The sample yields fewer than 1.5 million distinct CDR3 sequences, approximately 42% seen once. Sequenced: blood. The receptors were sampled from a woman between 18 and 29 years old in good health. The CDR3 runs from the conserved cysteine through the conserved F or W. The D gene is left open where the match is weak. Rows give clone size only sometimes, using once, few, many, or a class for an expanded clone.

J gene | clone size | V gene | D gene | CDR3 DNA | CDR3 protein
TRBJ2-2 | - | TRBV4-1 | TRBD2 | TGCGCCAGCAGCCAAGATTTAGCGGGGGGAGAAACCGGGGAGCTGTTTTTT | CASSQDLAGGETGELFF
TRBJ2-5 | - | TRBV10-3 | - | TGTGCCATCAGTGAGTTAGAAGAGACCCAGAACTTC | CAISELEETQNF
TRBJ1-1 | - | TRBV4-2 | - | TGTGCCAGCAGCCAAGATCTGGCAGGCGGGGCTTTCTTT | CASSQDLAGGAFF
TRBJ2-7 | - | TRBV6-5 | TRBD2 | TGTGCCAGCAGGGCAGCGGGAGGAAGCTCCTACGAGCAGTACTTC | CASRAAGGSSYEQYF
TRBJ2-7 | - | TRBV4-1 | TRBD1 | TGCGCCAGCAGCCCTGAGACAGGGGAGGACAATGAGCAGTACTTC | CASSPETGEDNEQYF
TRBJ1-2 | - | TRBV5-1 | - | TGCGCCAGCAGCTTTGTGGGGGGCCCGGAGGGCTACACCTTC | CASSFVGGPEGYTF
TRBJ1-4 | few | TRBV12-3/TRBV12-4 | - | TGTGCCAGCAGTTTAGCAGGGGCCGGCGGTGGAAAACTGTTTTTT | CASSLAGAGGGKLFF
TRBJ2-3 | - | TRBV3-1 | TRBD2 | TGTGCCAGCAGCCAAGGCCGTCGTCTAGCGGGGGGGAAGGATACGCAGTATTTT | CASSQGRRLAGGKDTQYF
TRBJ2-1 | - | TRBV5-1 | TRBD2 | TGCGTCAGCAGCTTGGCTTTGGGGACTAACTACAATGAGCAGTTCTTC | CVSSLALGTNYNEQFF
TRBJ1-2 | few | TRBV7-9 | TRBD1 | TGTGCCAGCAGCCGGGACAGGGGGCGCGGGAGAACTATCTCTGGCTACACCTTC | CASSRDRGRGRTISGYTF